Below are 29 T cell receptor beta chains sequenced from a single sample in a study of cytomegalovirus exposure and HLA in healthy donors. Using immunoSEQ multiplex PCR, the repertoire was profiled, and TCRdb retains in-frame clones only, with some absent. The repertoire has 100,000 or so clones, about 88% of them found once; the top ten carry 3% to 4%. The sample taken for sequencing was PBMCs. Source of these receptors: a woman aged 18-29 years in good health and CMV-seropositive.

This rearrangement joins TRBV19 to TRBJ2-5, with a weak D call TRBD1 (5 bases). CDR1 is LNHDA, CDR2 SQIVND, per germline (reference sequence). V lost 6 bases and J lost 6, with 14 bases in between. This CDR3 region has 13 residues. DNA of the CDR3: TGTGCCAGTAGGCGATTCCAGGGTCAGACCCAGTACTTC. Translating it yields CASRRFQGQTQYF.

This clone appeared once. The genes are TRBV2 and TRBJ2-7; D is perhaps TRBD2 (5 bases). The CDR3 extends over 12 amino acids. Trimming cost V 6 bases and J 0 bases, with 6 bases left between them. Germline V gene sequence: CDR1 SNHLY, CDR2 FYNNEI. The CDR3 loop reads CASRLGSYEQYF. The CDR3, as DNA: TGTGCCAGCAGACTAGGCTCCTACGAGCAGTACTTC.

This clone was observed once. The chain recombines TRBV11-3 with TRBJ2-2, with D possibly matching TRBD1 (7 bases). The V gene's germline CDR1 is SGHNT and CDR2 YENEEA. CDR3 size: 15 residues. Trimming pared 5 bases from V and 6 bases from J, leaving 16 bases between. As DNA, the CDR3 is TGTGCCAGCAGCCCTCGCAGGGGGGTTGCCGGGGAGCTGTTTTTT. Translated, it gives CASSPRRGVAGELFF.

This chain connects TRBV6-4 to TRBJ2-1; possible D gene TRBD2, 7 bases. Germline CDR1 MRHNA, CDR2 SNTAGT. Trimming removed 6 bases at V and 8 bases at J, with 17 bases between. The CDR3 is 14 amino acids. CDR3 nucleotides: TGTGCCAGCAGCGAACGTAGGGGGAGGGATGAGCAGTTCTTC. Encoded protein: CASSERRGRDEQFF.

The genes are TRBV30 and TRBJ1-4; D is possibly TRBD1 (5 bases). This CDR3 comprises 13 residues. V lost 0 bases and J 5 bases, leaving 7 bases between the germline ends. Germline V lookup: CDR1 GTSNPN, CDR2 SVGIG (reference sequence). CDR3 amino acids: CAWSVQENEKLFF. Written as DNA, the CDR3 is TGTGCCTGGAGTGTACAGGAGAATGAAAAACTGTTTTTT.

This chain uses TRBV5-6 with TRBJ2-7; D is perhaps TRBD2 (5 bases). The V end lost 1 base, the J end lost 2 bases, and 13 bases lay between the germline ends. Germline loops: CDR1 SGHDT, CDR2 YYEEEE. The length of the CDR3 is 15 residues. The CDR3 spells CASSLYRDYTYEQYF. DNA of the CDR3: TGTGCCAGCAGCTTGTACCGCGACTATACCTACGAGCAGTACTTC.

The chain couples TRBV9 to TRBJ2-1, with TRBD1 matching 11 bases. Germline assignment: CDR1 SGDLS and CDR2 YYNGEE. There are 16 residues in the CDR3. Unmatched junction bases numbered 10, after V lost 4 bases and J lost 7 bases. The CDR3 nucleotides are TGTGCCAGCAGCCTTCAACCGGGACAGGGGGTTAATGAGCAGTTCTTC. Encoded protein: CASSLQPGQGVNEQFF.

The J gene is TRBJ2-1, the V gene TRBV7-3; 11 bases are shared with TRBD2. Unmatched junction bases numbered 1, after V lost 3 bases and J lost 6 bases. Germline V gene data show CDR1 as SGHTA and CDR2 as FQGTGA. The CDR3 is made up of 14 amino acids. CDR3 sequence (DNA): TGTGCCAGCAGCTTGGGACTAGCGGTCAATGAGCAGTTCTTC. It yields the protein CASSLGLAVNEQFF.

As concerns this clone: One junction end disagrees with the germline gene, perhaps due to a read error. The J gene is TRBJ1-5, the V gene TRBV28, with TRBD1 matching 9 bases. CDR3 size: 13 residues. Germline loops: CDR1 MDHEN, CDR2 SYDVKM. The CDR3 DNA reads TGTGCCAGCAGACCCCCCCGCCGGGACAGGGAAAATTTT. Protein sequence: CASRPPRRDRENF.

This clone was observed once. The rearrangement links TRBV5-1 to TRBJ1-4, with D perhaps matching TRBD1 (5 bases). With 3 bases removed from V and 10 bases from J, the gap between germline ends came to 10 bases. Germline CDR1 and CDR2: SGHRS and YFSETQ. The CDR3 loop spans 12 amino acids. CDR3 in amino acids: CASSYDQGKLFF. Written as DNA, the CDR3 is TGCGCCAGCAGCTATGATCAGGGAAAACTGTTTTTT.

This clone was observed a single time. Other DNA sequences in the same sample also yield this CDR3. The rearrangement joins TRBV9 to TRBJ1-2; 8 bases map to TRBD1. With 2 bases clipped from V and 4 bases from J, the junction kept 4 bases outside the gene matches. CDR1 and CDR2 from the germline V gene are SGDLS and YYNGEE. This CDR3 is 14 amino acids long. In DNA form, the CDR3 reads TGTGCCAGCAGCGTCGGACAGGGAAGCTATGGCTACACCTTC. This sequence encodes CASSVGQGSYGYTF.

The chain is built from TRBV27 and TRBJ1-1; D perhaps matches TRBD1 (6 bases). This CDR3 has 15 residues. Looked up from germline, CDR1 is MNHEY and CDR2 is SMNVEV (reference sequence). Trimming cost V 3 bases and J 5 bases, with 16 bases left between them. In DNA, the CDR3 is TGTGCCAGCAGTTTGGGGGCAGAATATGGGACTGAAGCTTTCTTT. Amino acid sequence: CASSLGAEYGTEAFF.

The V call is TRBV5-1, the J call TRBJ1-1, with TRBD1 matching 7 bases. V lost 3 bases and J lost 0; bases outside the gene matches: 5. Germline CDR1 reads SGHRS; CDR2 reads YFSETQ. The CDR3 has 15 residues. The CDR3 coding sequence is TGCGCCAGCAGCTACTGGGGACAGCTGAACACTGAAGCTTTCTTT. Translating it yields CASSYWGQLNTEAFF.

This chain links TRBV5-1 with TRBJ1-1; D ambiguous. The CDR3 covers 14 residues. V lost 0 bases to trimming and J lost 7 bases, with 13 bases between them. The germline V gene has CDR1 SGHRS and CDR2 YFSETQ. CDR3 DNA: TGCGCCAGCAGCTTGGGGACTTTTGCGGGTGAAGCTTTCTTT. Translating it yields CASSLGTFAGEAFF.

The chain couples TRBV4-1 to TRBJ2-3, with a weak D call TRBD2 (7 bases). The CDR3 contains 15 residues. Between the trimmed V and J ends, which lost 4 bases and 6 bases, there was a span of 17 bases. Germline CDR1 is MGHRA and CDR2 is YSYEKL. The CDR3 DNA sequence: TGCGCCAGCAGCCGGGAGCAGGGAGGGGGGGATACGCAGTATTTT. It codes for CASSREQGGGDTQYF.

The chain links TRBV11-2 to TRBJ2-3; 11 positions match TRBD2. The CDR3 is 14 residues long. Trimming removed 8 bases from V and 8 bases from J; junction bases left unmatched: 9. Germline V gene lookup returns CDR1 SGHAT and CDR2 FQNNGV. CDR3 region: CASQQLAGEGTQYF. In nucleotides, the CDR3 is TGTGCCAGCCAGCAACTAGCGGGGGAAGGTACGCAGTATTTT.

The chain carries TRBV5-1 and TRBJ2-2, with a possible D match to TRBD1 (6 bases). Germline V gene lookup returns CDR1 SGHRS and CDR2 YFSETQ. This CDR3 is 15 amino acids long. Trimming removed 2 bases at V and 5 bases at J, with 13 bases between. The chain's CDR3 is CASSFAGVGTGELFF. The CDR3 DNA follows: TGCGCCAGCAGCTTCGCAGGGGTCGGAACCGGGGAGCTGTTTTTT.

This clone was seen once. The chain uses TRBV11-2 and TRBJ2-2; no clear D gene. V lost 4 bases and J 3 bases, leaving 6 bases between the germline ends. The V gene's germline CDR1 is SGHAT and CDR2 FQNNGV. CDR3 length: 13 amino acids. The CDR3 nucleotides are TGTGCCAGCAGCTCCTTATACACCGGGGAGCTGTTTTTT. Protein product: CASSSLYTGELFF.

V is TRBV2 and J is TRBJ2-7; TRBD1 matches 7 bases. Per the germline V gene, CDR1 is SNHLY and CDR2 is FYNNEI. This CDR3 contains 14 residues. J lost 0 bases, V lost 7 bases, and 6 bases had no gene match. The CDR3 protein is CASNLDRVSYEQYF. The CDR3, as DNA: TGTGCCAGCAACCTCGACAGGGTCTCCTACGAGCAGTACTTC.

V usage is TRBV4-1 and J usage is TRBJ2-3, with D possibly TRBD2 on 5 matching bases. V was clipped by 3 bases and J by 1 base, with 11 bases between them. Per the germline V gene, CDR1 is MGHRA and CDR2 is YSYEKL. The CDR3 is 15 amino acids. CDR3 loop: CASSQTGLGTDTQYF. The CDR3, as DNA: TGCGCCAGCAGCCAGACGGGATTAGGCACAGATACGCAGTATTTT.

This chain joins TRBV5-1 and TRBJ2-1; TRBD1 aligns across 7 bases. J gave up 4 bases and V 4 bases, and 8 bases lay outside the gene matches. The germline CDR1 and CDR2 sequences are SGHRS and YFSETQ. The CDR3 spans 15 residues. The CDR3 DNA sequence: TGCGCCAGCAGCACGGCGCCGGGACAGTACAATGAGCAGTTCTTC. Its protein is CASSTAPGQYNEQFF.

The CDR3 DNA follows: TGTGCCAGTAGTACAGGACTAGCGACCAACGAGCAGTACTTC. It specifies CASSTGLATNEQYF. This chain connects TRBV19 to TRBJ2-7; TRBD2 aligns across 9 bases. Germline CDR1 and CDR2: LNHDA and SQIVND (reference sequence). V was pared by 4 bases and J by 5 bases, with 6 bases of the junction left unmatched. The CDR3 has 14 residues.

The rearrangement uses TRBV5-6 and TRBJ1-2, with D unclear. The V and J ends lost 0 bases and 8 bases respectively, with 14 bases between them. CDR1 and CDR2 from the germline V gene are SGHDT and YYEEEE. The CDR3 is 14 amino acids. The CDR3 nucleotides are TGTGCCAGCAGCTTGGTCACGCAGGCTGGCGGCTACACCTTC. It specifies CASSLVTQAGGYTF.

The rearrangement joins TRBV29-1 to TRBJ1-2; 7 bases agree with TRBD1. After removal of 6 bases from V and 1 base from J, the junction contained 8 bases not matched to a gene. The CDR3 totals 14 residues. Germline-derived CDR1 and CDR2 are SQVTM and ANQGSEA. The CDR3 sequence: CSVRDRAGNYGYTF. The CDR3 coding sequence is TGCAGCGTAAGAGACAGGGCCGGTAACTATGGCTACACCTTC.

This clone was counted once. The J gene is TRBJ2-7, the V gene TRBV14; TRBD1 aligns across 7 bases. Trimming at V came to 1 base and at J to 3 bases, leaving 9 bases not matched to a gene. Germline CDR1 is SGHDN and CDR2 is FVKESK. This CDR3 spans 16 amino acids. The CDR3 protein is CASSQARGPLVYEQYF. CDR3 DNA sequence: TGTGCCAGCAGCCAAGCGAGGGGGCCCCTAGTCTACGAGCAGTACTTC.

The chain is built from TRBV2 and TRBJ1-3; D is unresolved. Per the germline V gene, CDR1 is SNHLY and CDR2 is FYNNEI. The CDR3 is 14 residues long. V lost 4 bases and J lost 3, with 10 bases in between. The CDR3, as DNA: TGTGCCAGCAGTGCTCGAGGCGGTGGAAACACCATATATTTT. Amino acid sequence: CASSARGGGNTIYF.

This rearrangement joins TRBV6-6 to TRBJ1-1; possibly TRBD1 for D (6 bases). CDR3 length: 15 amino acids. The V end lost 2 bases, the J end lost 2 bases, and 12 bases lay between the germline ends. Germline lookup yields CDR1 MNHNY and CDR2 SVGAGI (reference sequence). CDR3 in DNA: TGTGCCAGCAGTTACCCAGGACAGAGCAACACTGAAGCTTTCTTT. It yields the protein CASSYPGQSNTEAFF.

The chain links TRBV23-1 to TRBJ1-1; D might be TRBD1 (6 bases). TRBV23-1 is annotated as an ORF whose role is uncertain. The CDR3 sequence is 16 residues long. The CDR3 DNA follows: TGCGCAGTTCAGGGGTGGGACGGGATCTTGGGTGCTGAAGCTTTCTTT. This encodes CAVQGWDGILGAEAFF.

This clone came up once. The chain couples TRBV4-1 to TRBJ1-5; the match to TRBD1 covers 7 bases. The V gene end was trimmed by 3 bases and the J gene end by 2 bases; junction bases not matched to a gene: 7. The CDR3 length is 16 residues. Per germline, CDR1 MGHRA and CDR2 YSYEKL. The DNA of the CDR3 is TGCGCCAGCAGCCACACTCAAGGGACAGGCAATCAGCCCCAGCATTTT. This gives the protein CASSHTQGTGNQPQHF.